These 6 T cell receptor beta chains originate from one sample sequenced in a study of blood T cell repertoires in COVID-19 (dated by TCRdb to about 2020). The method behind the library was the immunoSEQ multiplex PCR assay. The source is immuneACCESS, and TCRdb retained only in-frame sequences with V and J called. Part of the clones is not carried over; for the studies checked, unresolved V genes explain less than half of this, and the remainder is unexplained. This sample holds about 160,000 clones; roughly 80% were observed only once. The top ten clones comprise approximately 3.6% of the sample. Sequencing was performed on PBMCs or T cells enriched from blood (not recorded which). The receptors originated from an older woman who had recovered from COVID-19.

The V call is TRBV23-1, the J call TRBJ2-1; no clear D gene. TRBV23-1 is filed as an ORF, its function uncertain. V was pared by 0 bases and J by 4 bases, with 7 bases between. The CDR3 spans 14 residues. The CDR3 loop reads CASSQSPEYNEQFF. The CDR3, as DNA: TGCGCCAGCAGTCAATCCCCGGAGTACAATGAGCAGTTCTTC.

This clone came up once. The genes are TRBV3-1 (or the pseudogene TRBV3-2) and TRBJ1-2, with 7 bases that match TRBD1. V gave up 4 bases and J gave up 1 base; unmatched junction bases: 3. Germline V gene sequence: CDR1 LGHDT, CDR2 YNNKEL (reference sequence). The CDR3 extends over 14 amino acids. The CDR3 region has the DNA TGTGCCAGCAGCCGACAGGGCCTTAACTATGGCTACACCTTC. Amino acids: CASSRQGLNYGYTF.

CDR3 protein: CAIRVAGGRYNEQFF. DNA of the CDR3: TGTGCCATCAGGGTAGCGGGGGGCAGGTACAATGAGCAGTTCTTC. The V and J genes are TRBV10-3 and TRBJ2-1; 10 bases match TRBD2. V shed 6 bases, J shed 4 bases, and the junction held 6 bases outside the gene matches. The germline gives CDR1 ENHRY, CDR2 SYGVKD. This CDR3 has 15 residues.

The chain carries TRBV30 and TRBJ1-5, with D possibly TRBD1 on 6 matching bases. CDR3 length equals 15 residues. V gave up 1 base and J gave up 7 bases, with 17 bases separating them. Germline CDR1 and CDR2: GTSNPN and SVGIG (reference sequence). The CDR3 region is CAWSARDRQGQPQHF. CDR3 in DNA: TGTGCCTGGAGTGCCCGCGACAGGCAGGGACAGCCCCAGCATTTT.

The CDR3: CASSLREGEKLFF. The DNA of the CDR3 is TGTGCCAGCAGTTTGCGGGAAGGTGAAAAACTGTTTTTT. This chain links TRBV12-3 or TRBV12-4 with TRBJ1-4; no definite D call. The CDR3 is 13 residues long. Trimming removed 3 bases from V and 7 bases from J, with 9 bases in between.

This clone has only a few counts. This sequence joins TRBV2 and TRBJ1-3; D possibly corresponds to TRBD1 (6 bases). The CDR3 covers 12 residues. From germline, CDR1 is SNHLY and CDR2 FYNNEI. Deletions cut 7 bases from V and 4 bases from J, with 8 bases between. The CDR3 DNA follows: TGTGCCAGCATCGGACAGGGAAACACCATATATTTT. This codes for CASIGQGNTIYF.